Following are 10 T cell receptor beta chains from one sample sequenced in a study of CD8 T cells in Susac syndrome. RNA amounts of 0.5 to 1 ug underwent reverse transcription with random hexamers. TCRdb itself ran the immunoSEQ multiplex PCR reads through MiXCR, one entry per CDR3 protein. The sample holds about 190,000 distinct CDR3 sequences, more than 90% seen once. The specimen sequenced was CD4+ T cells from PBMCs. The receptors here all came from a human donor with Susac syndrome.

The chain recombines TRBV20-1 with TRBJ2-7; 12 nucleotides line up with TRBD2. This CDR3 is 12 amino acids long. In germline, CDR1 is DFQATT, CDR2 SNEGSKA (reference sequence). The CDR3 is CSATSGGNEQYF. For the CDR3, the DNA is TGCAGCGCGACTAGCGGGGGCAACGAGCAGTACTTC.

The V gene is TRBV28, the J gene TRBJ2-3, with 7 bases matching TRBD1. The CDR3 loop spans 18 amino acids. Germline V gene lookup returns CDR1 MDHEN and CDR2 SYDVKM. J was trimmed by 2 bases and V by 3 bases; bases with no gene match: 14. The CDR3 DNA sequence: TGTGCCAGCAGTTTGAAACTATGGGACAGCCTTTCCACAGATACGCAGTATTTT. Translating gives CASSLKLWDSLSTDTQYF.

The chain recombines TRBV29-1 with TRBJ2-7, with TRBD1 matching over 9 bases. This CDR3 has 11 residues. Per germline, CDR1 SQVTM and CDR2 ANQGSEA. The junction had 0 bases not matched to a gene; V was cut back by 4 bases and J by 5 bases. DNA for the CDR3: TGCAGCGTTGGACAGGGGGACGAGCAGTACTTC. Its translation: CSVGQGDEQYF.

This clonotype showed up just once. This sequence joins TRBV10-1 and TRBJ2-7, with 11 nucleotides matching TRBD2. Trimming removed 2 bases from V and 2 bases from J; junction bases left unmatched: 11. The CDR3 runs 18 residues. Germline lookup yields CDR1 WNHNN and CDR2 SYGVQD (reference sequence). The CDR3 nucleotides are TGCGCCAGCAGTGAGATGACGGGGCTAGCGGGGGGACCCTACGAGCAGTACTTC. Translating gives CASSEMTGLAGGPYEQYF.

The chain is built from TRBV30 and TRBJ1-2; the match to TRBD1 covers 8 bases. Germline V gives CDR1 GTSNPN, CDR2 SVGIG (reference sequence). The J segment lost 5 bases and the V segment lost 2 bases, leaving 7 bases of the junction unmatched. CDR3 length equals 14 residues. CDR3 region: CAWSSPRTGYGYTF. CDR3 DNA sequence: TGTGCCTGGAGTTCTCCAAGGACAGGGTATGGCTACACCTTC.

J is TRBJ2-1 and V is TRBV4-1, with D maybe TRBD1 (6 bases). The CDR3 is 13 amino acids. The germline V gene encodes CDR1 MGHRA and CDR2 YSYEKL. V lost 4 bases, J lost 9 bases, and 13 bases lay in between. The CDR3 nucleotides are TGCGCCAGCAGCCCGCAGGGGTGGGGTGAGCAGTTCTTC. This codes for CASSPQGWGEQFF.

J is TRBJ2-7 and V is TRBV20-1; TRBD1 agrees at 9 bases. Germline CDR1 and CDR2: DFQATT and SNEGSKA (reference sequence). The CDR3 length is 14 residues. Losses at the gene ends were 5 bases for V and 3 bases for J; bases not matched to a gene: 8. In nucleotides, the CDR3 is TGCAGTGCTGACTCCGGGACAGGGTACTACGAGCAGTACTTC. It encodes CSADSGTGYYEQYF.

The chain is built from TRBV20-1 and TRBJ1-5; D ambiguous. The CDR3 length is 14 residues. Germline loops: CDR1 DFQATT, CDR2 SNEGSKA (reference sequence). The ends were cut back, 6 bases at V and 1 base at J, with 13 bases in the middle. The CDR3 protein is CSAPRRGSNQPQHF. The CDR3 bases are TGCAGTGCCCCTAGGCGGGGAAGCAATCAGCCCCAGCATTTT.

The V gene is TRBV12-3 or TRBV12-4, the J gene TRBJ1-1; 8 positions agree with TRBD1. J gave up 10 bases and V 5 bases, and 9 bases lay outside the gene matches. The CDR3 spans 13 residues. The chain's CDR3 is CASSPQGAVGAFF. The CDR3 bases are TGTGCCAGCAGTCCCCAGGGGGCAGTGGGAGCTTTCTTT.

V and J are TRBV29-1 and TRBJ2-1; D call uncertain. Between the trimmed V and J ends, which lost 2 bases and 16 bases, there was a span of 15 bases. The V gene's germline CDR1 is SQVTM and CDR2 ANQGSEA. CDR3 length: 11 amino acids. The CDR3 DNA is TGCAGCGTTGAATTAGGCTCCATGGCCTTCTTC. This gives the protein CSVELGSMAFF.